Presented here are 25 T cell receptor beta chains from one specimen sequenced in a study of molecular identifiers for immune sequencing clone quantification. TCRdb re-derived calls from the PCR reads in MiXCR, one entry per CDR3 protein. The table has a few hundred thousand distinct CDR3 sequences, 24% seen once; the top ten hold around 0.7%. Sequencing input: naive CD8+ T cells from blood, with Jurkat cell RNA spiked in. Subset here: FACS-sorted CD8+CD4-CCR7+CD45RA+ naive T cells. These receptors all come from a human donor in good health. Some libraries in this study had Jurkat cell RNA spiked in.

A few counts support this clonotype. The chain carries TRBV20-1 and TRBJ2-4, with 8 bases identical to TRBD1. The J segment lost 6 bases and the V segment lost 4 bases, leaving 14 bases of the junction unmatched. Germline CDR1 and CDR2: DFQATT and SNEGSKA (reference sequence). This CDR3 comprises 16 residues. For the CDR3, the DNA is TGCAGTGCTAACCCGACAGGGGCCCTGGGCATAAACATTCAGTACTTC. Translation: CSANPTGALGINIQYF.

Turning to this clonotype: One end of the junction does not line up with germline, which may come from a read error. CDR3 sequence (DNA): TGTGCCAGCAGCCATTATTCCGGGACAGGGAACACCGGGGAGCTGTGTTTT. It codes for CASSHYSGTGNTGELCF. This chain links TRBV7-6 with TRBJ2-2; 9 bases are a match to TRBD1. The germline CDR1 and CDR2 sequences are SGHVS and FNYEAQ. This CDR3 has 17 residues.

The table lists this clonotype with a few counts. This rearrangement joins TRBV4-3 to TRBJ2-3; 10 bases match TRBD2. V lost 1 base and J lost 0; bases outside the gene matches: 19. This CDR3 region has 22 residues. Germline values: CDR1 LGHNA, CDR2 YSLEER. CDR3 in DNA: TGCGCCAGCAGCCAAGGGTCCGGCGTCTTAGCGGGGGGATCAACTAGCACAGATACGCAGTATTTT. Translating gives CASSQGSGVLAGGSTSTDTQYF.

This clonotype has just a few counts. This chain uses TRBV1 with TRBJ2-7; TRBD2, as called in the table, went unchecked against the DNA. TRBV1 is a pseudogene locus. CDR3 length: 15 amino acids. Here the CDR3 DNA reads TGCACCAGCAGCAAGCCGGGCCCCATCACCCCTTTTTGGTACTTC. This sequence encodes CTSSKPGPITPFWYF.

The chain carries TRBV7-9 and TRBJ2-5, with D possibly being TRBD1 (5 bases). CDR3 length equals 13 residues. Germline CDR1 and CDR2: SEHNR and FQNEAQ (reference sequence). V was cut by 1 base and J by 4 bases, with 7 bases left in between. CDR3 region: CASSLERGETQYF. CDR3 coding DNA: TGTGCCAGCAGCTTAGAAAGGGGAGAGACCCAGTACTTC.

The rearrangement uses TRBV24-1 and TRBJ2-3; the D gene is possibly TRBD1 (6 bases). V lost 4 bases, J lost 2 bases, and 12 bases lay in between. CDR3 length equals 15 residues. Germline values: CDR1 KGHDR, CDR2 SFDVKD. CDR3 amino acids: CATSEMDSNTDTQYF. Written as DNA, the CDR3 is TGTGCCACCAGTGAAATGGACAGCAACACAGATACGCAGTATTTT.

In this sample, this clonotype turned up many times. The chain couples TRBV2 to TRBJ1-1; no clear D. The CDR3 has 13 residues. The V gene's germline CDR1 is SNHLY and CDR2 FYNNEI. V gave up 4 bases and J gave up 2 bases, with 8 bases separating them. CDR3: CASSVGPNTEAFF. CDR3 coding DNA: TGTGCCAGCAGTGTTGGTCCCAACACTGAAGCTTTCTTT.

This clonotype was counted only a few times. The rearrangement links TRBV3-1 to TRBJ2-3; maybe TRBD2 (7 bases). Germline V lookup: CDR1 LGHDT, CDR2 YNNKEL (reference sequence). V lost 0 bases to trimming and J lost 1 base, with 14 bases between them. This CDR3 contains 17 residues. CDR3 region: CASSQDGGQRGTDTQYF. As DNA, the CDR3 is TGTGCCAGCAGCCAAGACGGGGGGCAACGAGGCACAGATACGCAGTATTTT.

Details on this clonotype: The conserved closing phenylalanine or tryptophan is absent in this CDR3, likely reflecting a read error. The rearrangement joins TRBV12-3 or TRBV12-4 to TRBJ2-5; D gene unclear. V was shortened by 4 bases and J by 5 bases, with 11 bases between the two germline ends. The CDR3 totals 13 residues. The CDR3 spells CASSSQIVETQYV. CDR3 bases: TGTGCCAGCAGTTCACAGATTGTGGAGACCCAGTACGTC.

This clonotype was detected once. The chain combines TRBV7-2 with TRBJ2-7; TRBD2 agrees at 9 bases. V was pared by 5 bases and J by 1 base, with 6 bases of the junction left unmatched. The CDR3 is 15 residues long. Germline assignment: CDR1 SGHTA and CDR2 FQGNSA. Here the CDR3 DNA reads TGTGCCAGCAGCGCCCGTAGCGGGGGTTCCTACGAGCAGTACTTC. Its translation is CASSARSGGSYEQYF.

Of note for this clonotype: A much larger clone differs by one base, so this may be a read error. V is TRBV9 and J is TRBJ2-1; 7 bases are a match to TRBD2. The CDR3 runs to 16 residues. From germline, CDR1 is SGDLS and CDR2 YYNGEE. CDR3 region: CAGSAQAGSSYNEQFF. CDR3 DNA: TGTGCCGGCAGCGCCCAAGCGGGAAGCTCCTACAATGAGCAGTTCTTC.

This clonotype has a single count. This may come from a read error, since a much larger clone is one base off. This chain links TRBV7-9 with TRBJ2-3; tentative D call: TRBD2 (6 bases). V dropped 5 bases and J dropped 4 bases, with 22 bases sitting between them. The CDR3 contains 17 residues. The germline gives CDR1 SEHNR, CDR2 FQNEAQ (reference sequence). CDR3 in DNA: TGTGCCAGCAGCCCCCCCCGCGGGGTAGACACCTCAGATACGCAGTATTTT. This sequence encodes CASSPPRGVDTSDTQYF. Complete variable domain (other parts from reference TRBV7-9 and TRBJ2-3): DTGVSQNPRHKITKRGQNVTFRCDPISEHNRLYWYRQTLGQGPEFLTYFQNEAQLEKSRLLSDRFSAERPKGSFSTLEIQRTEQGDSAMYLCASSPPRGVDTSDTQYFGPGTRLTVL.

The rearrangement links TRBV4-3 to TRBJ1-1; 9 nucleotides line up with TRBD1. J was trimmed by 2 bases and V by 0 bases; bases with no gene match: 7. CDR3 length: 17 amino acids. Germline assignment: CDR1 LGHNA and CDR2 YSLEER. The CDR3 protein is CASSQDVNRGRNTEAFF. The CDR3 DNA sequence: TGCGCCAGCAGCCAAGACGTGAACAGGGGGCGCAACACTGAAGCTTTCTTT.

J is TRBJ2-5 and V is TRBV29-1; no firm D call. Trimming cost V 4 bases and J 13 bases, with 13 bases left between them. Germline V gene data show CDR1 as SQVTM and CDR2 as ANQGSEA. The CDR3 totals 10 residues. CDR3 amino acids: CSVVREPPYF. For the CDR3, the DNA is TGCAGCGTTGTGAGAGAGCCCCCGTACTTC.

DNA of the CDR3: TGTGCCAGCAAGGTAGCGGGGAGCACAGATACGCAGTATTTT. The encoded protein is CASKVAGSTDTQYF. The V gene is TRBV2, the J gene TRBJ2-3, with 8 bases fitting TRBD2. The V and J ends lost 7 bases and 0 bases, in that order; junction bases with no gene match: 3. CDR1 is SNHLY and CDR2 is FYNNEI in the germline V gene. The CDR3 is 14 residues long. Looking up the rest from reference TRBV2 and TRBJ2-3 gives the full variable domain: EPEVTQTPSHQVTQMGQEVILRCVPISNHLYFYWYRQILGQKVEFLVSFYNNEISEKSEIFDDQFSVERPDGSNFTLKIRSTKLEDSAMYFCASKVAGSTDTQYFGPGTRLTVL.

With respect to this clonotype: It may be a read error: a sequence one base away is much more abundant. This chain links TRBV29-1 with TRBJ2-7, with D unresolved. CDR3 size: 15 residues. Germline CDR1 and CDR2: SQVTM and ANQGSEA. CDR3 in amino acids: CSVVPGPPRGYEQCF. The DNA for the CDR3 is TGCAGCGTTGTCCCAGGACCCCCGCGAGGTTACGAGCAGTGCTTC.

This clonotype was seen repeatedly, ten times or more. This chain uses TRBV28 with TRBJ2-3, with TRBD1 matching over 10 bases. With 5 bases clipped from V and 4 bases from J, the junction kept 9 bases outside the gene matches. The CDR3 has 16 amino acids. Germline CDR1 and CDR2: MDHEN and SYDVKM. The chain's CDR3 is CASSPQTGGMADTQYF. The CDR3, as DNA: TGTGCCAGCAGTCCCCAGACAGGGGGCATGGCAGATACGCAGTATTTT.

This clonotype was recorded many times. V usage is TRBV12-3 or TRBV12-4 and J usage is TRBJ1-6; tentative D call: TRBD1 (5 bases). The CDR3 loop spans 14 amino acids. The V end lost 6 bases, the J end lost 7 bases, and 13 bases lay between the germline ends. The CDR3 spells CASRPGTANSPLHF. The CDR3 nucleotides read TGTGCCAGCAGACCTGGGACGGCGAATTCACCCCTCCACTTT.

Ten or more counts support this clonotype. The chain combines TRBV15 with TRBJ1-5; D is unresolved. The CDR3 loop spans 13 amino acids. CDR1 LNHNV and CDR2 YYDKDF come from the germline V gene (reference sequence). V lost 5 bases and J 4 bases, leaving 9 bases between the germline ends. This chain's CDR3 is CATSQGRNQPQHF. CDR3 DNA: TGTGCCACCAGCCAAGGACGGAATCAGCCCCAGCATTTT. Combining the CDR3 with reference TRBV15 and TRBJ1-5 gives the whole variable domain DAMVIQNPRYQVTQFGKPVTLSCSQTLNHNVMYWYQQKSSQAPKLLFHYYDKDFNNEADTPDNFQSRRPNTSFCFLDIRSPGLGDTAMYLCATSQGRNQPQHFGDGTRLSIL.

This clonotype was picked up many times. The V call is TRBV20-1, the J call TRBJ2-7; D possibly uses TRBD1 or TRBD2 (6 bases each). V gave up 3 bases and J gave up 6 bases, with 12 bases separating them. CDR1 and CDR2 from the germline V gene are DFQATT and SNEGSKA (reference sequence). This CDR3 is built from 12 residues. CDR3 bases: TGCAGTGCTAGGAGGGGGGAGCCCGAGCAGTACTTC. Translating gives CSARRGEPEQYF.

About this clonotype: A read error may produce the germline difference seen at one junction end. The genes are TRBV28 and TRBJ2-3; D remains ambiguous. Germline V CDR1 and CDR2: MDHEN, SYDVKM. The CDR3 is 16 residues long. The CDR3 DNA reads as TGTGCCAGCAGTTTAGGGGTTCACACAACATCAGATACGCGGTATTTT. This sequence encodes CASSLGVHTTSDTRYF.

The J gene is TRBJ2-7, the V gene TRBV4-1; D is perhaps TRBD1 (5 bases). CDR1 and CDR2 (germline): MGHRA, YSYEKL. Between the trimmed V and J ends, which lost 0 bases and 7 bases, there was a span of 19 bases. The CDR3 contains 16 residues. CDR3 sequence (DNA): TGCGCCAGCAGCCAAGAAACCGGGCCACAGGTGGTAGAGCAGTACTTC. Translating it yields CASSQETGPQVVEQYF.

This clonotype was detected ten times or more. V is TRBV5-1 and J is TRBJ2-7; D may match TRBD1 or TRBD2 (5 bases each). The CDR3 totals 14 residues. Trimming removed 4 bases from V and 0 bases from J, with 11 bases in between. CDR1 is SGHRS, CDR2 YFSETQ, per germline. The CDR3 loop reads CASSPGPFSYEQYF. The CDR3 coding sequence is TGCGCCAGCAGCCCGGGACCGTTCTCCTACGAGCAGTACTTC.

This clonotype was seen a few times. The rearrangement links TRBV5-5 to TRBJ1-2, with D maybe TRBD1 (5 bases). In germline, CDR1 is SGHKS, CDR2 YYEKEE (reference sequence). Trimming cost V 2 bases and J 1 base, with 15 bases left between them. The CDR3 totals 16 residues. The CDR3, as DNA: TGTGCCAGCAGCTTATCAGGGTTAAGTATTAACTATGGCTACACCTTC. Protein product: CASSLSGLSINYGYTF.

This clonotype occurred a few times. The chain couples TRBV12-3 or TRBV12-4 to TRBJ2-7; D call uncertain. The CDR3 extends over 13 amino acids. V lost 3 bases and J 6 bases, leaving 12 bases between the germline ends. CDR3 sequence: CASSFILPGEQYF. The CDR3 DNA follows: TGTGCCAGCAGTTTTATCCTCCCGGGCGAGCAGTACTTC.